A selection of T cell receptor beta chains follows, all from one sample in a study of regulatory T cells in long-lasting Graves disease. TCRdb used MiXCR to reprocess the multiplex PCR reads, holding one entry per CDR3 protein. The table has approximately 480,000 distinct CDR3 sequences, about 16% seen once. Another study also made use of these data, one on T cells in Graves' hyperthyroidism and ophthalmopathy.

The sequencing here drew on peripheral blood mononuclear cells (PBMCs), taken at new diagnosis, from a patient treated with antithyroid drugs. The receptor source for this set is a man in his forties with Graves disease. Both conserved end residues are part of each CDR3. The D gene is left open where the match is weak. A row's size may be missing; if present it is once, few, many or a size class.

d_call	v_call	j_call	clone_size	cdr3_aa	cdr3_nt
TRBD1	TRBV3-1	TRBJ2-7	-	CASSKPGTGYYEQYF	TGTGCCAGCAGCAAACCCGGGACAGGGTACTACGAGCAGTACTTC
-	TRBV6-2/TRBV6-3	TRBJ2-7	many	CASSNGPSATYEQYF	TGTGCCAGCAGTAACGGGCCAAGTGCCACCTACGAGCAGTACTTC
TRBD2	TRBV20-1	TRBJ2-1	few	CSAYSGRAGTMMQFF	TGCAGTGCTTATAGCGGGAGGGCTGGTACAATGATGCAGTTCTTC
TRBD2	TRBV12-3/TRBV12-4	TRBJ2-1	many	CASSFGLAGGSYNEQFF	TGTGCCAGCAGTTTTGGACTAGCGGGAGGATCCTACAATGAGCAGTTCTTC
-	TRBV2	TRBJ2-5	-	CASRDDHPRGETQYF	TGTGCCAGCAGGGACGACCATCCCCGGGGAGAGACCCAGTACTTC
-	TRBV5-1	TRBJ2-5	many	CASSLGVGRAGETQYF	TGCGCCAGCAGCTTGGGCGTCGGCAGGGCTGGGGAGACCCAGTACTTC
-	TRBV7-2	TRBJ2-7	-	CASSFRKEGGVTYEQYF	TGTGCCAGCAGCTTCCGGAAGGAGGGGGGAGTTACCTACGAGCAGTACTTC
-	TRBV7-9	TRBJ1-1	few	CASSPRDITEAFF	TGTGCCAGCAGCCCTCGAGACATCACTGAAGCTTTCTTT
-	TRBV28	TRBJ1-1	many	CASSLGTGFVTEAFF	TGTGCCAGCAGCCTAGGAACAGGGTTTGTCACTGAAGCTTTCTTT
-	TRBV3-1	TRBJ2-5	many	CASSQEFVQASKTQYF	TGTGCCAGCAGCCAAGAGTTCGTACAGGCCTCGAAGACCCAGTACTTC
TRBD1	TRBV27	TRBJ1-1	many	CASRGQGYTEAFF	TGTGCCAGCAGGGGACAGGGGTACACTGAAGCTTTCTTT
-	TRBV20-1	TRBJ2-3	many	CSARGSPLASTDTQYF	TGCAGTGCTAGGGGTTCCCCGCTGGCTAGCACAGATACGCAGTATTTT
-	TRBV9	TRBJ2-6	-	CASKGRESSGANVLTF	TGTGCCAGCAAGGGACGGGAGTCCTCTGGGGCCAACGTCCTGACTTTC
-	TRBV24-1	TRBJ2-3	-	CATSDDPGAPTDTQYF	TGTGCCACCAGTGATGACCCAGGGGCCCCCACAGATACGCAGTATTTT
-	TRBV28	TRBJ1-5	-	CASDTGSNQPQHF	TGTGCCAGCGATACAGGTAGCAATCAGCCCCAGCATTTT
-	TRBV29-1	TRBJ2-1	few	CSVDRVGVYNEQFF	TGCAGCGTTGACAGGGTGGGGGTCTACAATGAGCAGTTCTTC
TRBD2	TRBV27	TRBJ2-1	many	CASSLVGLAGGGNNEQFF	TGTGCCAGCAGTTTAGTAGGACTAGCGGGAGGAGGGAACAATGAGCAGTTCTTC
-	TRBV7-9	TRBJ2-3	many	CASSLRAGRTGTDTQYF	TGTGCCAGCAGCTTACGAGCCGGGCGAACGGGCACAGATACGCAGTATTTT
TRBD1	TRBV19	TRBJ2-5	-	CARGTGGTETQYF	TGTGCCAGAGGGACAGGGGGCACGGAGACCCAGTACTTC
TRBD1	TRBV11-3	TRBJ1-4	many	CASSLKRQGKEKLFF	TGTGCCAGCAGCTTAAAAAGACAGGGCAAAGAAAAACTGTTTTTT
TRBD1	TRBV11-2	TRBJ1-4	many	CASSLGTGAEKLFF	TGTGCCAGCAGCCTCGGGACAGGGGCTGAAAAACTGTTTTTT
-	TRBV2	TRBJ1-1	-	CASSGTAMNTEAFF	TGTGCCAGCAGTGGGACAGCCATGAACACTGAAGCTTTCTTT
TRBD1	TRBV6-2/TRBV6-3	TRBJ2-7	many	CASTQGQGASNEQYF	TGTGCCAGCACCCAGGGACAGGGGGCGTCTAACGAGCAGTACTTC
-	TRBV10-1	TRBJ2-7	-	CASSEATSSTYEQYF	TGCGCCAGCAGTGAGGCTACTAGCAGCACCTACGAGCAGTACTTC
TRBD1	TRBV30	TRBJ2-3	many	CAWGRDRNTDTQYF	TGTGCCTGGGGCCGGGACAGAAACACAGATACGCAGTATTTT
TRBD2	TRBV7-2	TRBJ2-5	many	CASSTQGGSGETQYF	TGTGCCAGCAGCACCCAAGGCGGGAGTGGCGAGACCCAGTACTTC
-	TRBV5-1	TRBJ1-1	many	CASSLEVNLGSTEAFF	TGCGCCAGCAGCTTGGAAGTCAACCTGGGGAGCACTGAAGCTTTCTTT
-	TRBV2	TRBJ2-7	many	CASRGTGTYEQYF	TGTGCCAGCAGGGGGACTGGAACCTACGAGCAGTACTTC
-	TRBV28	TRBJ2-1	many	CASSLDKYNEQFF	TGTGCCAGCAGTTTGGATAAGTACAATGAGCAGTTCTTC
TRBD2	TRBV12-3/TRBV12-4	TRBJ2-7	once	CATNSGGSYEQYF	TGTGCCACCAATAGCGGGGGCTCCTACGAGCAGTACTTC
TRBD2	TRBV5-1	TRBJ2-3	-	CASSFTAGGRDTQYF	TGCGCCAGCAGCTTCACAGCGGGAGGCAGAGATACGCAGTATTTT
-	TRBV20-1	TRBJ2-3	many	CSAQKGGVGTDTQYF	TGCAGTGCCCAGAAGGGCGGAGTGGGCACAGATACGCAGTATTTT
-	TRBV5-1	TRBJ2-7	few	CASTGSGQSYEQYF	TGCGCCAGCACTGGGAGCGGGCAATCCTACGAGCAGTACTTC
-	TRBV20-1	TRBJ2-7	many	CSAPVTTYEQYF	TGCAGTGCTCCAGTTACCACCTACGAGCAGTACTTC
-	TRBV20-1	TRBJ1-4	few	CSASSTGSNEKLFF	TGCAGTGCTTCCAGTACAGGATCTAATGAAAAACTGTTTTTT
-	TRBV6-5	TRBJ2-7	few	CASSYVADEQYF	TGTGCCAGCAGTTATGTTGCGGACGAGCAGTACTTC
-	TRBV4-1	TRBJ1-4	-	CASSHFGPNEKLFF	TGCGCCAGCAGCCATTTTGGACCTAATGAAAAACTGTTTTTT
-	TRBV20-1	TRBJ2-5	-	CSARISLQETQYF	TGCAGTGCTAGAATCTCGCTCCAAGAGACCCAGTACTTC
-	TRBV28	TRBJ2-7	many	CASRETDYEQYF	TGTGCCAGCAGAGAGACAGACTACGAGCAGTACTTC
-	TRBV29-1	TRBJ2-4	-	CSVLLRGWSKNIQYF	TGCAGCGTCCTCCTCAGGGGATGGTCCAAAAACATTCAGTACTTT
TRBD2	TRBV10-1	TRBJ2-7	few	CASKGSSGSYEQYF	TGCGCCAGCAAAGGGTCTAGCGGCTCCTACGAGCAGTACTTC
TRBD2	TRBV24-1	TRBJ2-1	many	CATSDRVAGGYNEQFF	TGTGCCACCAGTGACCGGGTAGCGGGAGGTTACAATGAGCAGTTCTTC
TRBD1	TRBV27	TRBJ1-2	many	CASSVGQGKGYTF	TGTGCCAGCAGTGTTGGACAGGGGAAGGGCTACACCTTC
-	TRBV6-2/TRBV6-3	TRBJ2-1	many	CASSYSSANYNEQFF	TGTGCCAGCAGTTACTCTTCTGCGAACTACAATGAGCAGTTCTTC
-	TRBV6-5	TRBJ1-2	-	CASSYAGVVNYGYTF	TGTGCCAGCAGTTACGCCGGGGTAGTTAACTATGGCTACACCTTC
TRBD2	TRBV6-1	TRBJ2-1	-	CASRRLAGGFNEQFF	TGTGCCAGCAGGAGACTAGCGGGAGGTTTCAATGAGCAGTTCTTC
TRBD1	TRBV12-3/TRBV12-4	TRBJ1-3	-	CASSFGTGGNTIYF	TGTGCCAGCAGTTTTGGGACAGGGGGAAACACCATATATTTT
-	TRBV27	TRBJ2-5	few	CASSLGKTQYF	TGTGCCAGCAGTTTAGGGAAGACCCAGTACTTC